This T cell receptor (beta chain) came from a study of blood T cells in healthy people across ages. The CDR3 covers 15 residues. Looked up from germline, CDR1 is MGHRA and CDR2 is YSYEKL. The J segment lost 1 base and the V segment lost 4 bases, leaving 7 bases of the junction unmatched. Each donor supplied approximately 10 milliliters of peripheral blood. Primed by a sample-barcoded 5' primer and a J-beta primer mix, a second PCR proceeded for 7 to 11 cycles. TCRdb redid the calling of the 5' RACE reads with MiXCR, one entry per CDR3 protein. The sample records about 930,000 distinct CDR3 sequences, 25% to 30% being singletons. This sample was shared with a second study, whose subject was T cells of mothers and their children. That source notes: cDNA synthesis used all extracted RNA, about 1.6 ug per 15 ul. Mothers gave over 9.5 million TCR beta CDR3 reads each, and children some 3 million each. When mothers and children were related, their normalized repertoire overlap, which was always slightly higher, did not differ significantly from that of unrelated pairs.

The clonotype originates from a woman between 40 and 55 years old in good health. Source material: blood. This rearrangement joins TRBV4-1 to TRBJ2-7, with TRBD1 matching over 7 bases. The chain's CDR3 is CASSPTGSHSYEQYF. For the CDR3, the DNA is TGCGCCAGCAGCCCGACAGGGAGTCATTCCTACGAGCAGTACTTC.